The 32 T cell receptor beta chains presented below share a single source sample, sequenced in a study of T cells expressing NK-cell markers. For each CDR3 protein, TCRdb gives one entry from its re-call of the 5' RACE reads, without DNA. This table lists some 150,000 distinct CDR3 sequences. Sequencing was performed on blood T cells: a sorted CD56 or NKG2C T cell subset, CD4+ or CD8+ T cells, or bulk PBMC T cells (not recorded which). Source of these receptors: a man younger than 35 in good health.

The chain employs TRBV28 and TRBJ2-2; TCRdb's assignment of TRBD2 cannot be checked, as there is no DNA. The CDR3 covers 16 residues. Per germline, CDR1 MDHEN and CDR2 SYDVKM. CDR3 in amino acids: CASSLPSGTFTGELFF.

V and J are TRBV24-1 and TRBJ2-3. The CDR3 sequence is 15 residues long. The V gene's germline CDR1 is KGHDR and CDR2 SFDVKD. The CDR3 region is CATSDLDGSTDTQYF.

V gene TRBV7-8 combines with J gene TRBJ2-3; TCRdb names TRBD2, which stays unverified in the absence of DNA. Looked up from germline, CDR1 is SGHVS and CDR2 is FQNEAQ. There are 16 residues in the CDR3. The CDR3 loop is CASSKGLAGGGDTQYF.

The chain has TRBV24-1 and TRBJ1-5. Germline V gives CDR1 KGHDR, CDR2 SFDVKD. The CDR3 extends over 14 amino acids. CDR3 sequence: CATSDTGGGQPQHF.

This chain links TRBV14 with TRBJ2-5. This CDR3 contains 14 residues. CDR1 and CDR2 (germline): SGHDN, FVKESK. CDR3 sequence: CASSQEGSQETQYF.

The V gene is TRBV6-2 or TRBV6-3, the J gene TRBJ2-1; TCRdb's assignment of TRBD1 cannot be checked, as there is no DNA. The CDR3 consists of 15 residues. Germline CDR1 MNHEY, CDR2 SVGEGT. The CDR3 protein is CASSSSGTGAGEQFF.

This rearrangement joins TRBV20-1 to TRBJ1-2; lacking DNA, the TRBD1 call made by TCRdb goes unchecked. CDR1 DFQATT and CDR2 SNEGSKA come from the germline V gene (reference sequence). CDR3 size: 14 residues. The CDR3 protein is CSARGRGGPYGYTF.

This chain joins TRBV20-1 and TRBJ2-7; no DNA is available, so the TRBD1 call from TCRdb remains unchecked. Germline V lookup: CDR1 DFQATT, CDR2 SNEGSKA (reference sequence). The CDR3 consists of 15 residues. The CDR3 reads CSAIPGQGPSYEQYF.

This rearrangement joins TRBV4-1 to TRBJ2-1. This CDR3 region has 15 residues. The germline CDR1 and CDR2 sequences are MGHRA and YSYEKL. The CDR3 spells CASSHRGDLYNEQFF.

This chain links TRBV7-6 with TRBJ2-1; TCRdb selects TRBD2, and the lack of DNA leaves this call unchecked. CDR3 length equals 17 residues. CDR1 and CDR2 from the germline V gene are SGHVS and FNYEAQ. The CDR3 spells CASSLAPLAGESNEQFF.

The chain couples TRBV4-2 to TRBJ1-5; the TCRdb call, TRBD1, lacks DNA for checking. This CDR3 has 16 residues. Germline lookup yields CDR1 LGHNA and CDR2 YNFKEQ. The CDR3 spells CASSQEGGQGRQPQHF.

The chain employs TRBV7-2 and TRBJ2-1; TCRdb calls TRBD1, which cannot be checked without DNA. This CDR3 comprises 13 residues. CDR1 and CDR2 from the germline V gene are SGHTA and FQGNSA. CDR3 in amino acids: CASSPLVINEQFF. Using reference TRBV7-2 and TRBJ2-1 for the parts outside the CDR3, the full variable domain is GAGVSQSPSNKVTEKGKDVELRCDPISGHTALYWYRQSLGQGLEFLIYFQGNSAPDKSGLPSDRFSAERTGGSVSTLTIQRTQQEDSAVYLCASSPLVINEQFFGPGTRLTVL.

The rearrangement links TRBV19 to TRBJ2-2. Germline values: CDR1 LNHDA, CDR2 SQIVND (reference sequence). The CDR3 is 13 residues long. The CDR3 region is CASSIVAGGELFF.

The chain carries TRBV6-5 and TRBJ2-7; the TCRdb D gene call, TRBD2, has no DNA to confirm it. Germline CDR1 MNHEY, CDR2 SVGAGI. This CDR3 has 14 residues. CDR3 amino acids: CASSYGQEVFEQYF.

The V call is TRBV27, the J call TRBJ1-6. The CDR3 extends over 16 amino acids. Germline loops: CDR1 MNHEY, CDR2 SMNVEV (reference sequence). CDR3 protein: CASSASFTMGNSPLHF.

The chain couples TRBV24-1 to TRBJ2-5; as DNA is missing, the TRBD1 call by TCRdb cannot be tested. CDR3 length: 16 residues. Germline CDR1 reads KGHDR; CDR2 reads SFDVKD. CDR3 sequence reads: CATSGLRDPDEETQYF.

The chain recombines TRBV4-1 with TRBJ2-5. Germline V CDR1 and CDR2: MGHRA, YSYEKL. The CDR3 runs to 13 residues. The CDR3 here is CASSQLHQETQYF.

The rearrangement links TRBV23-1 to TRBJ2-2; TCRdb selects TRBD2, and the lack of DNA leaves this call unchecked. TRBV23-1 is an ORF; its function is uncertain. The CDR3 runs 15 residues. The CDR3 spells CASSRREGHTGELFF.

This chain links TRBV30 with TRBJ2-1; TCRdb's D call of TRBD1 is untestable without DNA. The CDR3 contains 16 residues. Germline V CDR1 and CDR2: GTSNPN, SVGIG (reference sequence). The CDR3 reads CAWSAPGQGAPGEQFF. The full variable domain, in which reference TRBV30 and TRBJ2-1 provide the parts outside the CDR3, is SQTIHQWPATLVQPVGSPLSLECTVEGTSNPNLYWYRQAAGRGLQLLFYSVGIGQISSEVPQNLSASRPQDRQFILSSKKLLLSDSGFYLCAWSAPGQGAPGEQFFGPGTRLTVL.

The rearrangement joins TRBV20-1 to TRBJ2-7. The CDR3 is 13 residues long. Germline lookup yields CDR1 DFQATT and CDR2 SNEGSKA (reference sequence). The CDR3 loop is CSARSGISYEQYF.

The chain has TRBV11-2 and TRBJ2-3; TCRdb picks TRBD2, but there is no DNA to check that call. The CDR3 totals 17 residues. Per the germline V gene, CDR1 is SGHAT and CDR2 is FQNNGV. The CDR3 spells CASSPLPLAGVVDTQYF.

The chain is built from TRBV6-2 or TRBV6-3 and TRBJ1-1; TCRdb's D gene call, TRBD1, goes unchecked for lack of DNA. The CDR3 runs 16 residues. Germline-derived CDR1 and CDR2 are MNHEY and SVGEGT. Here the CDR3 reads CASRRGPGHTNTEAFF.

The chain links TRBV20-1 to TRBJ2-3; TCRdb gives TRBD2 as the D gene, but with no DNA this cannot be confirmed. This CDR3 is 16 amino acids long. Germline-derived CDR1 and CDR2 are DFQATT and SNEGSKA (reference sequence). The CDR3 protein is CSARSLLAGGSDTQYF.

The gene calls are TRBV11-1 and TRBJ2-3; the TCRdb call, TRBD2, lacks DNA for checking. CDR3 size: 19 residues. Per germline, CDR1 SGHAT and CDR2 FQDESV (reference sequence). CDR3 in amino acids: CASSPRTSGRRYSTDTQYF.

V is TRBV7-9 and J is TRBJ1-1; TCRdb's D call of TRBD1 is untestable without DNA. The CDR3 consists of 17 residues. Germline CDR1 SEHNR, CDR2 FQNEAQ (reference sequence). The chain's CDR3 is CASSSGTGGRVLGEAFF.

The V and J genes are TRBV10-3 and TRBJ2-1; no DNA is available, so the TRBD1 call from TCRdb remains unchecked. This CDR3 spans 13 amino acids. The germline CDR1 and CDR2 sequences are ENHRY and SYGVKD. The CDR3 sequence is CAIRDRDLAPPFF.

CDR3 sequence: CASSESGGRLAYNEQFF. The chain combines TRBV10-1 with TRBJ2-1; the D call from TCRdb, TRBD1, cannot be confirmed without DNA. Germline V gives CDR1 WNHNN, CDR2 SYGVQD (reference sequence). The CDR3 contains 17 residues.

The rearrangement links TRBV10-2 to TRBJ2-2; the D call of TRBD2 rests on TCRdb alone, since no DNA is present to check it. This CDR3 contains 15 residues. Germline V lookup: CDR1 WSHSY, CDR2 SAAADI. The CDR3 sequence: CASNEGLAGSGELFF.

The J gene is TRBJ2-1, the V gene TRBV2; TCRdb picks TRBD2, but there is no DNA to check that call. Germline CDR1 reads SNHLY; CDR2 reads FYNNEI. This CDR3 region has 17 residues. The CDR3 sequence is CASSPIPGTSVNNEQFF.

The chain has TRBV27 and TRBJ2-7; without DNA, the TCRdb call of TRBD1 cannot be checked. This CDR3 contains 13 residues. Germline V CDR1 and CDR2: MNHEY, SMNVEV (reference sequence). CDR3: CASRDRPAYEQYF.

The CDR3 reads CSVDTGTPSYEQYF. The chain uses TRBV29-1 and TRBJ2-7; as DNA is missing, the TRBD1 call by TCRdb cannot be tested. The CDR3 is 14 amino acids. The germline V gene has CDR1 SQVTM and CDR2 ANQGSEA.

This chain connects TRBV6-5 to TRBJ1-1. Germline assignment: CDR1 MNHEY and CDR2 SVGAGI. This CDR3 region has 15 residues. CDR3 protein: CASSWTGGANTEAFF.